A single sample is the source of the 14 T cell receptor beta chains below, sequenced in a study of control samples from healthy donors and cancer patients. Generated by immunoSEQ multiplex PCR, the TCRdb table keeps only in-frame clones and is missing some. The sample has about 82,000 clones; roughly 86% are singletons. What was sequenced was blood. The origin of the receptors is a man aged 50-59 years in good health.

This chain connects TRBV5-1 to TRBJ1-1; 7 bases agree with TRBD1. The CDR3 is 14 amino acids. Germline V lookup: CDR1 SGHRS, CDR2 YFSETQ. After removal of 0 bases from V and 1 base from J, the junction contained 0 bases not matched to a gene. Here the CDR3 reads CASSLDRGNTEAFF. The CDR3 bases are TGCGCCAGCAGCTTGGACAGGGGGAACACTGAAGCTTTCTTT. Combining the CDR3 with reference TRBV5-1 and TRBJ1-1 gives the whole variable domain KAGVTQTPRYLIKTRGQQVTLSCSPISGHRSVSWYQQTPGQGLQFLFEYFSETQRNKGNFPGRFSGRQFSNSRSEMNVSTLELGDSALYLCASSLDRGNTEAFFGQGTRLTVV.

This rearrangement joins TRBV4-3 to TRBJ1-2; 9 bases match TRBD1. CDR3 length equals 15 residues. Germline lookup yields CDR1 LGHNA and CDR2 YSLEER. V was clipped by 0 bases and J by 6 bases; unmatched bases: 5. CDR3 sequence (DNA): TGCGCCAGCAGCCAAGAATTGGGACAGGGAGATGGCTACACCTTC. The encoded protein is CASSQELGQGDGYTF.

This clone was picked up a small number of times. This chain links TRBV3-1 (or the pseudogene TRBV3-2) with TRBJ2-7; D gene uncertain. V was cut by 4 bases and J by 0 bases, with 7 bases left in between. Germline V lookup: CDR1 LGHDT, CDR2 YNNKEL (reference sequence). The CDR3 contains 13 residues. CDR3 sequence (DNA): TGTGCCAGCAGCCTCCACAGCTCCTACGAGCAGTACTTC. Translation: CASSLHSSYEQYF.

V usage is TRBV18 and J usage is TRBJ2-7; 8 bases agree with TRBD1. CDR1 KGHSH and CDR2 LQKENI come from the germline V gene. Trimming cost V 9 bases and J 6 bases; bases outside gene matches: 10. The CDR3 length is 13 residues. The CDR3 nucleotides read TGTGCCAGTCAGGGGGCGCAGGTCAGCGAGCAGTACTTC. Its translation: CASQGAQVSEQYF.

This rearrangement joins TRBV7-6 to TRBJ1-4; maybe TRBD1 (5 bases). Trimming left V 1 base short and J 8 bases short, with 11 bases between. Germline V lookup: CDR1 SGHVS, CDR2 FNYEAQ. The CDR3 has 14 amino acids. Here the CDR3 reads CASSLGGVGEKLFF. CDR3 nucleotides: TGTGCCAGCAGCTTAGGGGGGGTTGGGGAAAAACTGTTTTTT.

This clone has just one count. The chain joins TRBV18 to TRBJ2-1, with 7 bases fitting TRBD2. The V and J ends lost 6 bases and 0 bases, in that order; junction bases with no gene match: 11. The germline CDR1 and CDR2 sequences are KGHSH and LQKENI. The CDR3 runs to 17 residues. CDR3 in DNA: TGTGCCAGCTCCCTAACTATAGCGGGCAGCTCCTACAATGAGCAGTTCTTC. This codes for CASSLTIAGSSYNEQFF. The full variable domain, in which reference TRBV18 and TRBJ2-1 provide the parts outside the CDR3, is NAGVMQNPRHLVRRRGQEARLRCSPMKGHSHVYWYRQLPEEGLKFMVYLQKENIIDESGMPKERFSAEFPKEGPSILRIQQVVRGDSAAYFCASSLTIAGSSYNEQFFGPGTRLTVL.

The sample holds a few counts of this clone. The chain uses TRBV4-3 and TRBJ1-1; 10 nucleotides line up with TRBD1. CDR3 length: 15 residues. V dropped 0 bases and J dropped 11; count of bases not matched to a gene: 9. From germline, CDR1 is LGHNA and CDR2 YSLEER. This CDR3 is CASSQERGQGWEAFF. CDR3 bases: TGCGCCAGCAGCCAAGAACGGGGACAGGGGTGGGAGGCTTTCTTT.

The chain recombines TRBV5-4 with TRBJ2-5, with TRBD1 matching over 9 bases. The CDR3 covers 15 residues. The ends lost 3 bases at V and 5 bases at J; junction bases unmatched: 8. CDR1 is SGHNT and CDR2 is YYREEE in the germline V gene (reference sequence). Written as DNA, the CDR3 is TGTGCCAGCAGCTCGGGACAGGGCCTCTGGGAGACCCAGTACTTC. Its translation is CASSSGQGLWETQYF.

The genes are TRBV29-1 and TRBJ2-3, with 11 bases identical to TRBD2. The CDR3 runs to 14 residues. Germline V lookup: CDR1 SQVTM, CDR2 ANQGSEA. V was clipped by 7 bases and J by 2 bases; unmatched bases: 5. The CDR3 DNA is TGCAGCGCGATAGCGGGAGGGCCCACAGATACGCAGTATTTT. Encoded protein: CSAIAGGPTDTQYF.

The rearrangement joins TRBV11-2 to TRBJ1-4; 8 bases are a match to TRBD1. V lost 4 bases, J lost 4 bases, and 8 bases stayed unmatched. The CDR3 has 16 amino acids. Germline V CDR1 and CDR2: SGHAT, FQNNGV. CDR3 nucleotides: TGTGCCAGCAGCTCGAATACAGGGGGTCGTAATGAAAAACTGTTTTTT. Its protein product is CASSSNTGGRNEKLFF.

This clone was detected once. Here the CDR3 DNA reads TGTGCCAGCAGCTACAGGGGCGGGAAAGCTTTCTTT. This sequence encodes CASSYRGGKAFF. The chain links TRBV5-8 to TRBJ1-1; 7 nucleotides line up with TRBD1. This CDR3 has 12 amino acids. J was trimmed by 9 bases and V by 3 bases; bases with no gene match: 5. CDR1 is SGHTS, CDR2 YDEGEE, per germline. The variable domain in full, completed from reference TRBV5-8 and TRBJ1-1, reads EAGVTQSPTHLIKTRGQQATLRCSPISGHTSVYWYQQALGLGLQFLLWYDEGEERNRGNFPPRFSGRQFPNYSSELNVNALELEDSALYLCASSYRGGKAFFGQGTRLTVV.

Here the CDR3 DNA reads TGCGCCAGCAGCCAAGATGCAGGGGGCAGGAATACGCAGTATTTT. Translation: CASSQDAGGRNTQYF. This chain connects TRBV4-3 to TRBJ2-3, with 8 positions matching TRBD1. Unmatched junction bases numbered 6, after V lost 0 bases and J lost 7 bases. This CDR3 is built from 15 residues. From germline, CDR1 is LGHNA and CDR2 YSLEER.

The chain has TRBV24-1 and TRBJ1-1; 8 bases map to TRBD1. Germline V gene data show CDR1 as KGHDR and CDR2 as SFDVKD. With V trimmed by 4 bases and J by 5 bases, 2 bases remained unmatched. This CDR3 spans 13 amino acids. The CDR3 loop is CATSETGVTEAFF. The CDR3 coding sequence is TGTGCCACCAGTGAGACAGGGGTAACTGAAGCTTTCTTT.

Comment on this clone: Its ends do not fully match the called genes, so a read error is possible. The chain is built from TRBV27 and TRBJ2-1; D gene unclear. Germline V gene data show CDR1 as MNHEY and CDR2 as SMNVEV (reference sequence). The CDR3 covers 13 residues. In nucleotides, the CDR3 is TGTGCCAGCAGTTTATCCTCCGACAATGAGCAGTTCTTC. It yields the protein CASSLSSDNEQFF.